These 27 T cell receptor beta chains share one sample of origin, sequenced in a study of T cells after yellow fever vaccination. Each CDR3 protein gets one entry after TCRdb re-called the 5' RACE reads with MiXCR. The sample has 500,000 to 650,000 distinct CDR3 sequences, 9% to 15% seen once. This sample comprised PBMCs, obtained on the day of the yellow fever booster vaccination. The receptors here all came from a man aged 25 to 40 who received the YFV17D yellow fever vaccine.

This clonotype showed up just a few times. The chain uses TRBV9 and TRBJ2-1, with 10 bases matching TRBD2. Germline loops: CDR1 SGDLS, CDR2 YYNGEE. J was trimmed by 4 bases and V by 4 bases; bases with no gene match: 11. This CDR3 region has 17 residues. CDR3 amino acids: CASSPPSGTSAYNEQFF. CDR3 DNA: TGTGCCAGCAGCCCCCCGAGCGGGACTAGCGCTTACAATGAGCAGTTCTTC.

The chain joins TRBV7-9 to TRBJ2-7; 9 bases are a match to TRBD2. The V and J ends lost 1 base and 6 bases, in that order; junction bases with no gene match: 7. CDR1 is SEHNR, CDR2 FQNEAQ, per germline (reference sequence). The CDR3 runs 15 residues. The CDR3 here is CASSLVSAGGREQYF. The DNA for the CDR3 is TGTGCCAGCAGCTTAGTGTCGGCGGGAGGGCGCGAGCAGTACTTC.

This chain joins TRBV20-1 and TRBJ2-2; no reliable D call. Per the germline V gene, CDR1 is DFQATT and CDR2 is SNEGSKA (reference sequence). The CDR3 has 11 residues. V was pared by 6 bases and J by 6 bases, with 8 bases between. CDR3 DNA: TGCAGTGCCGCTCATGCCGGGGAGCTGTTTTTT. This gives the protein CSAAHAGELFF.

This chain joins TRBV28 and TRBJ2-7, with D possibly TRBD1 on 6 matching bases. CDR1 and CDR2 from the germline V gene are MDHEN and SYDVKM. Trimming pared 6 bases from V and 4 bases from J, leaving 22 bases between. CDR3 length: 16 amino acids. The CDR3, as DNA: TGTGCCAGCAGGGGCAGGGGACAACTTTATCCTTACGAGCAGTACTTC. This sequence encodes CASRGRGQLYPYEQYF.

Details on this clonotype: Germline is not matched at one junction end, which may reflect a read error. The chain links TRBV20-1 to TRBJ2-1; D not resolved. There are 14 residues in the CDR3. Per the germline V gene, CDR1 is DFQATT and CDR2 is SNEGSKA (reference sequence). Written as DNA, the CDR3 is TGCAGTGCCAGAGTCCGGACGGGCCGGACTGAGCAGTTCTTC. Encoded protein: CSARVRTGRTEQFF.

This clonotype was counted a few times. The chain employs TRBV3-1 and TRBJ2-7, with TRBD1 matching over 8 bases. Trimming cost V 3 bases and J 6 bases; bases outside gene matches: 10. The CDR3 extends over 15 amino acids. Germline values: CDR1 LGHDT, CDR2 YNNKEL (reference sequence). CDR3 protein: CASSHAGGGSPEQYF. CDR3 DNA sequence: TGTGCCAGCAGCCACGCAGGGGGCGGGTCTCCCGAGCAGTACTTC.

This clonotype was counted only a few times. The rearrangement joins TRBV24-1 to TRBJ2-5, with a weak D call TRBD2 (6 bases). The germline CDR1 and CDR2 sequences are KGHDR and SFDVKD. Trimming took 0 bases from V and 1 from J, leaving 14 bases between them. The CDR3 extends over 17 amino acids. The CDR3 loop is CATSDLGDFGAQETQYF. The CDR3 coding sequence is TGTGCCACCAGTGATTTGGGGGACTTTGGGGCCCAAGAGACCCAGTACTTC.

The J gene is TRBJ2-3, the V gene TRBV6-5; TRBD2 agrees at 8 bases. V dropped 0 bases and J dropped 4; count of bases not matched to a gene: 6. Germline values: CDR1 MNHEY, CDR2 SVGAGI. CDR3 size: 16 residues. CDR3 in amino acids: CASSYSSSGLADTQYF. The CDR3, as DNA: TGTGCCAGCAGTTACTCCTCTAGCGGGCTCGCAGATACGCAGTATTTT.

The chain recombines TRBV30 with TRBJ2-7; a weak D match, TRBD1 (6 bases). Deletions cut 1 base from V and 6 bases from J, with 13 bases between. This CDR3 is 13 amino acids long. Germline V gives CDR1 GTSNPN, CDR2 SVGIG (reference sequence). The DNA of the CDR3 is TGTGCCTGGAGTGACAGGGCATGGTCCGAGCAGTACTTC. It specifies CAWSDRAWSEQYF.

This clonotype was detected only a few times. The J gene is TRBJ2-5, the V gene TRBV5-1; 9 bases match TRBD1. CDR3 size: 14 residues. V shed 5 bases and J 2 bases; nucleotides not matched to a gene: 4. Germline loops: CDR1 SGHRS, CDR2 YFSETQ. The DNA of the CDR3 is TGCGCCAGCAGTATACAGGGGGCACAAGAGACCCAGTACTTC. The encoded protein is CASSIQGAQETQYF.

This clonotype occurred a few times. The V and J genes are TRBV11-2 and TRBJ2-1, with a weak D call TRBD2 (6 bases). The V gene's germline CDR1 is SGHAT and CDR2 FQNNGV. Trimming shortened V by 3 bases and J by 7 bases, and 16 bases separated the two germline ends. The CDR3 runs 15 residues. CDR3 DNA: TGTGCCAGCAGCTTGGGAGCGGGCCTTGGAAATGAGCAGTTCTTC. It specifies CASSLGAGLGNEQFF.

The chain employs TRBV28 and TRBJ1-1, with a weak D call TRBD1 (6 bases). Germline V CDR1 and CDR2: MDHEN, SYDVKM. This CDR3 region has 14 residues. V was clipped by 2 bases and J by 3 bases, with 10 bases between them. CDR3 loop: CASSLPRGHTEAFF. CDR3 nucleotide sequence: TGTGCCAGCAGTTTACCCAGGGGTCACACTGAAGCTTTCTTT. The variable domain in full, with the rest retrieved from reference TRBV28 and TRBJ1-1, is DVKVTQSSRYLVKRTGEKVFLECVQDMDHENMFWYRQDPGLGLRLIYFSYDVKMKEKGDIPEGYSVSREKKERFSLILESASTNQTSMYLCASSLPRGHTEAFFGQGTRLTVV.

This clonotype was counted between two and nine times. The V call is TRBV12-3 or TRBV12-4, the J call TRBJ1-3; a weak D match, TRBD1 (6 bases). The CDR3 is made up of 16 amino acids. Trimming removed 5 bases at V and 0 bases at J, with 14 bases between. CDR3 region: CASSTQGPSSGNTIYF. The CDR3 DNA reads TGTGCCAGCAGTACACAGGGCCCGAGCTCTGGAAACACCATATATTTT.

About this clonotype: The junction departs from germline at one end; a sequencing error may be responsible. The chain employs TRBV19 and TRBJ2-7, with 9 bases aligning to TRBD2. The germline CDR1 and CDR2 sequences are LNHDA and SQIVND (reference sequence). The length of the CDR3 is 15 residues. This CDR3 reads CGSSIQPAGGYEQYF. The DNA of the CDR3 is TGTGGCAGTAGTATTCAACCAGCGGGAGGCTACGAGCAGTACTTC.

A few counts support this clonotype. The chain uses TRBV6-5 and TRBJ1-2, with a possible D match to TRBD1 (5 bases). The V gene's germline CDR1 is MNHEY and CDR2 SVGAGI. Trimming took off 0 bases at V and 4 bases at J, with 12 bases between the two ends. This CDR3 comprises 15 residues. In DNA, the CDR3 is TGTGCCAGCAGTTACTCCGGTGGGGCAGCCTATGGCTACACCTTC. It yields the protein CASSYSGGAAYGYTF.

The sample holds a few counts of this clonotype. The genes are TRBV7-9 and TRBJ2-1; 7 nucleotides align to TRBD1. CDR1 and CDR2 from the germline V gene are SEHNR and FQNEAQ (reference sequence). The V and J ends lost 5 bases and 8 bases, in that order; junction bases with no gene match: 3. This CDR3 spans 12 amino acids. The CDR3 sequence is CASSTQGDEQFF. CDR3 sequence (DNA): TGTGCCAGCAGCACCCAGGGGGATGAGCAGTTCTTC. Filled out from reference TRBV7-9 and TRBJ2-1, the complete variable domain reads DTGVSQNPRHKITKRGQNVTFRCDPISEHNRLYWYRQTLGQGPEFLTYFQNEAQLEKSRLLSDRFSAERPKGSFSTLEIQRTEQGDSAMYLCASSTQGDEQFFGPGTRLTVL.

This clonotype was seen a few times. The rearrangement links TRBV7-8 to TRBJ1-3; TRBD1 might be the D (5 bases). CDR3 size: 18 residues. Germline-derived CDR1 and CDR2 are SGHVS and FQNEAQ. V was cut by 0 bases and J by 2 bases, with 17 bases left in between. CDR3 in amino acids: CASSLAQRGLAAGNTIYF. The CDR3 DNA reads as TGTGCCAGCAGCTTAGCGCAGCGGGGCTTGGCTGCTGGAAACACCATATATTTT.

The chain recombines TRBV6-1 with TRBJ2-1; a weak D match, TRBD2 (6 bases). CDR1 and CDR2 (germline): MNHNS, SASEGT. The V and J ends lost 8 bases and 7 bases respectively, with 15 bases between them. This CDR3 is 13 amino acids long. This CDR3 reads CASHTGTLNEQFF. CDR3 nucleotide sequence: TGTGCCAGCCACACCGGGACTCTAAATGAGCAGTTCTTC.

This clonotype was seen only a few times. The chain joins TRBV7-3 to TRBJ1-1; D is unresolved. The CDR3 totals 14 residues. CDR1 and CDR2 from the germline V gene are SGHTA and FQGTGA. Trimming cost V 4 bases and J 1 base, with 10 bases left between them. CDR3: CASSSIGGNTEAFF. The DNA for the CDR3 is TGTGCCAGCAGCTCGATAGGAGGGAACACTGAAGCTTTCTTT.

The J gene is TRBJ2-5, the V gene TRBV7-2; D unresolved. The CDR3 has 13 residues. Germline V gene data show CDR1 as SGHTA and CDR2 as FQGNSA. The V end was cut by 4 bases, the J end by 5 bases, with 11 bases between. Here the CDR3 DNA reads TGTGCCAGCAGCTCTCAAGCTGGCGAGACCCAGTACTTC. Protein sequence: CASSSQAGETQYF.

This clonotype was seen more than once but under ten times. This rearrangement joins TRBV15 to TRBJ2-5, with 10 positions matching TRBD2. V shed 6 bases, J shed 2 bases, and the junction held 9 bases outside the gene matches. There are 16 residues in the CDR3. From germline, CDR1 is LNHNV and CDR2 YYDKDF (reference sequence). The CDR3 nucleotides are TGTGCCACCAGATCGTCCCTAGCGGGAGTTCAAGAGACCCAGTACTTC. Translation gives CATRSSLAGVQETQYF.

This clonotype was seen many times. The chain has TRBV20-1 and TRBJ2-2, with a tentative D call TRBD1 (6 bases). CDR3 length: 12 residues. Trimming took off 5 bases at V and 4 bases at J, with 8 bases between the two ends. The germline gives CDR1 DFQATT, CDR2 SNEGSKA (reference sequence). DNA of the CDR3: TGCAGTGCTCCCAGGGGCACCGGGGAGCTGTTTTTT. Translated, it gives CSAPRGTGELFF.

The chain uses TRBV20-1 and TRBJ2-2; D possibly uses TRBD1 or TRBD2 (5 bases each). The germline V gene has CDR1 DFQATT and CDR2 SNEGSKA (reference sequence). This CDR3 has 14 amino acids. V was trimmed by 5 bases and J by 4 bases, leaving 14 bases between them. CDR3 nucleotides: TGCAGTGCTCACAGACGAGGGGTCACCGGGGAGCTGTTTTTT. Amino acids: CSAHRRGVTGELFF.

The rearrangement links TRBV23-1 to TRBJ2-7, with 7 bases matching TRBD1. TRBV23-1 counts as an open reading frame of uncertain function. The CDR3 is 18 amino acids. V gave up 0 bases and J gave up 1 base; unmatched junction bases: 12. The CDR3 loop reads CASSQSGPVRDRSYEQYF. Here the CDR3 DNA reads TGCGCCAGCAGTCAATCAGGTCCCGTCAGGGACAGATCCTACGAGCAGTACTTC.

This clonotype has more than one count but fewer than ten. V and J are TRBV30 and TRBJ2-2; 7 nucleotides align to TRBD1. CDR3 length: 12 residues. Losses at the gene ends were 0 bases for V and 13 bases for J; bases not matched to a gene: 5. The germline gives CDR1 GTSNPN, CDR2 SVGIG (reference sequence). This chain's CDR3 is CAWSVQGGGLFF. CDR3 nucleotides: TGTGCCTGGAGTGTACAAGGGGGCGGGCTGTTTTTT.

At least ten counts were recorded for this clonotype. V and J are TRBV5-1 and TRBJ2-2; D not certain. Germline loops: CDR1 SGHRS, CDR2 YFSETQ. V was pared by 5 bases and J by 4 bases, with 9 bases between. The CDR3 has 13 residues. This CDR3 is CASRIEVTGELFF. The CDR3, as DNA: TGCGCCAGCAGAATCGAGGTCACCGGGGAGCTGTTTTTT. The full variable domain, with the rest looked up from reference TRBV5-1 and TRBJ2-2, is KAGVTQTPRYLIKTRGQQVTLSCSPISGHRSVSWYQQTPGQGLQFLFEYFSETQRNKGNFPGRFSGRQFSNSRSEMNVSTLELGDSALYLCASRIEVTGELFFGEGSRLTVL.

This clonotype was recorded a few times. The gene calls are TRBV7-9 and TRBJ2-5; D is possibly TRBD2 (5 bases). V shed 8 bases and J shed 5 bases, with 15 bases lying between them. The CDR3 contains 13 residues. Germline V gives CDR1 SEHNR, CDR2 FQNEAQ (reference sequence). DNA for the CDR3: TGTGCCAGCCTACGGGGTTCCGGGGAGACCCAGTACTTC. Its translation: CASLRGSGETQYF.